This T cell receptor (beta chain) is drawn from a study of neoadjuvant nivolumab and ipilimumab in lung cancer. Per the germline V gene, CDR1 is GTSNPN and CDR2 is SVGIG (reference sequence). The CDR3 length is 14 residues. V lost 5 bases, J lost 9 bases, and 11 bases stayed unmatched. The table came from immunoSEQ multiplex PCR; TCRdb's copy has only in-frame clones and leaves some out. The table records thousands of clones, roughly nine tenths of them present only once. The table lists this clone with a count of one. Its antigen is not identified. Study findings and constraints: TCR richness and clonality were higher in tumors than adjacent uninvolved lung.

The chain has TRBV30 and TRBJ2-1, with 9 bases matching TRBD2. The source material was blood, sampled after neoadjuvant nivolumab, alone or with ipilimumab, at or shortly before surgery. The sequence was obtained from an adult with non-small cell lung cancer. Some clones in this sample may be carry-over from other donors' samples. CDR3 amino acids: CAWQAGLAASEQFF. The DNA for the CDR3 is TGTGCCTGGCAGGCGGGACTAGCTGCCAGTGAGCAGTTCTTC.